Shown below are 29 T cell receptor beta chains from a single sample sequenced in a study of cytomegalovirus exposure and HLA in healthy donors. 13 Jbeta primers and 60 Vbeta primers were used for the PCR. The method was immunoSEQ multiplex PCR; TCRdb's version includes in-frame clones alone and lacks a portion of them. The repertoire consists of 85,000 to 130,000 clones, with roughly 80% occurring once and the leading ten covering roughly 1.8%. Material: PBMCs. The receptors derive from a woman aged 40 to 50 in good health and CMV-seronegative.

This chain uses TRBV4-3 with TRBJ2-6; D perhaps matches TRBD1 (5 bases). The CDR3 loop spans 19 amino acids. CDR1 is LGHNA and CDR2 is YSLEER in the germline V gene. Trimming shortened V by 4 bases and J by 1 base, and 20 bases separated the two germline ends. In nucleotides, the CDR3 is TGCGCCAGCAGCCCCTCCGGACAATTGCCTTCTTCTGGGGCCAACGTCCTGACTTTC. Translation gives CASSPSGQLPSSGANVLTF.

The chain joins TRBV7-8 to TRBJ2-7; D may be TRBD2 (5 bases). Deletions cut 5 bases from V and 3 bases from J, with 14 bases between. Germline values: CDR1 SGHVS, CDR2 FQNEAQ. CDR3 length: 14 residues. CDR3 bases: TGTGCCAGCAGCCCCCGGGATTTACTCTACGAGCAGTACTTC. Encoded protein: CASSPRDLLYEQYF.

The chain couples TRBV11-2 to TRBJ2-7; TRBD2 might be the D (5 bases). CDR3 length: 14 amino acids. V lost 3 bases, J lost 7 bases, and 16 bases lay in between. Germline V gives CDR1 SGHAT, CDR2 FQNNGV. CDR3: CASSFRRTFAEQYF. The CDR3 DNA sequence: TGTGCCAGCAGCTTCCGGAGGACTTTTGCGGAGCAGTACTTC.

CDR3 coding DNA: TGTGCCAGCACCCCGCCGGAGACAGGGTCCCACGAGCAGTACTTC. Encoded protein: CASTPPETGSHEQYF. The rearrangement uses TRBV28 and TRBJ2-7, with TRBD1 identical over 7 bases. The CDR3 is 15 amino acids. The ends lost 7 bases at V and 5 bases at J; junction bases unmatched: 14. CDR1 and CDR2 from the germline V gene are MDHEN and SYDVKM.

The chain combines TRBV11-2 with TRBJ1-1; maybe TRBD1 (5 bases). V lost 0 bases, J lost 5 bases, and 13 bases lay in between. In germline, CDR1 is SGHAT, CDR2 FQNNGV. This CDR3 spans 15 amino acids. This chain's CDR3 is CASSLDQQVITEAFF. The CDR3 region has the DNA TGTGCCAGCAGCTTAGATCAACAGGTCATAACTGAAGCTTTCTTT.

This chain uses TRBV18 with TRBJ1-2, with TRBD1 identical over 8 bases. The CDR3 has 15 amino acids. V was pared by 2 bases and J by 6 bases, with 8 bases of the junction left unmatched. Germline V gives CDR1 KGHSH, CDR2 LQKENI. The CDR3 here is CASSPMGQVVNGYTF. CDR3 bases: TGTGCCAGCTCACCAATGGGACAGGTAGTCAATGGCTACACCTTC.

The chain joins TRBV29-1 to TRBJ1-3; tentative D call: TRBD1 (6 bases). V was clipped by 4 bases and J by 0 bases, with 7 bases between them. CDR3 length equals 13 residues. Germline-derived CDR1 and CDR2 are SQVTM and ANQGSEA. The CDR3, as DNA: TGCAGCGTTGGACAGGTCTCTGGAAACACCATATATTTT. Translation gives CSVGQVSGNTIYF.

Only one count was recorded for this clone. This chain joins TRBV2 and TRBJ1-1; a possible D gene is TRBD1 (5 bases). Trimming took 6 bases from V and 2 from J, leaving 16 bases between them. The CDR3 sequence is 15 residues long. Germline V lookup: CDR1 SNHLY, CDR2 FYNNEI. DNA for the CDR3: TGTGCCAGCAGGAACCCTACCGGGGGAAACACTGAAGCTTTCTTT. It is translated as CASRNPTGGNTEAFF.

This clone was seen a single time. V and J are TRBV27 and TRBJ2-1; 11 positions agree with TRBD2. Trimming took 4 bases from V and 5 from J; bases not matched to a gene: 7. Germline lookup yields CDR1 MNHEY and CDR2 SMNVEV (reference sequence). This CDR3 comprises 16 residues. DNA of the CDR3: TGTGCCAGCAGTTGGTGGGGGACTAGCGGCAACAATGAGCAGTTCTTC. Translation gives CASSWWGTSGNNEQFF.

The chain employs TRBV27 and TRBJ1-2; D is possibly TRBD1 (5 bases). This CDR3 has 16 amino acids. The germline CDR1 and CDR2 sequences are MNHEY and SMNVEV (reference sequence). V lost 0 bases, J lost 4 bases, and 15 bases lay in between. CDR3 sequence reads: CASSLSGIGQFYGYTF. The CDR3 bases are TGTGCCAGCAGTTTATCCGGAATCGGACAATTCTATGGCTACACCTTC.

The CDR3 spells CASSTLQGDTEAFF. Here the CDR3 DNA reads TGTGCCAGCAGCACGCTACAGGGGGACACTGAAGCTTTCTTT. The chain carries TRBV9 and TRBJ1-1; 8 positions match TRBD1. The CDR3 totals 14 residues. Germline V lookup: CDR1 SGDLS, CDR2 YYNGEE. J lost 3 bases, V lost 4 bases, and 5 bases had no gene match.

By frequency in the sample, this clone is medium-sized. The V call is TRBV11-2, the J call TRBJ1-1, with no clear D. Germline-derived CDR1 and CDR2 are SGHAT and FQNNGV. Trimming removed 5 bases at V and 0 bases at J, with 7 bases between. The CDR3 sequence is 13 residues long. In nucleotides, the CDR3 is TGTGCCAGCAGCATTACGGTGAACACTGAAGCTTTCTTT. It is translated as CASSITVNTEAFF.

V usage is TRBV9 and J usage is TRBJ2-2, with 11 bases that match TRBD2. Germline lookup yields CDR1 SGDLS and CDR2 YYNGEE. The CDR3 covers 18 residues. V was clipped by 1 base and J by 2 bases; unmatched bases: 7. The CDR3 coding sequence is TGTGCCAGCAGCGTACCGGGACTAGCGGCCTCCAACACCGGGGAGCTGTTTTTT. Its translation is CASSVPGLAASNTGELFF.

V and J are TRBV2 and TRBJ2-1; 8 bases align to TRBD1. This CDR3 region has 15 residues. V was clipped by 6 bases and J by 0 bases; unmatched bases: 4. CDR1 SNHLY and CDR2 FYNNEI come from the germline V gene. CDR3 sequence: CASRATGGSYNEQFF. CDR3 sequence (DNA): TGTGCCAGCAGGGCCACAGGGGGCTCCTACAATGAGCAGTTCTTC.

CDR3 bases: TGTGCCAGCTCACCGGGACAAGTCGGTTCTGCTTTCTTT. Translating it yields CASSPGQVGSAFF. This sequence joins TRBV18 and TRBJ1-1, with D perhaps TRBD1 (6 bases). CDR3 length equals 13 residues. V was pared by 3 bases and J by 11 bases, with 16 bases between. The germline V gene encodes CDR1 KGHSH and CDR2 LQKENI.

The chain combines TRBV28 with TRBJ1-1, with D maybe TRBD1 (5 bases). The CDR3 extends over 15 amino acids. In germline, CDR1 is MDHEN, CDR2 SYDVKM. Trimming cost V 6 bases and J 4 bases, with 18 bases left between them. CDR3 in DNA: TGTGCCAGCAGCCTAAGGACATCCAAGGGCACTGAAGCTTTCTTT. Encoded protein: CASSLRTSKGTEAFF.

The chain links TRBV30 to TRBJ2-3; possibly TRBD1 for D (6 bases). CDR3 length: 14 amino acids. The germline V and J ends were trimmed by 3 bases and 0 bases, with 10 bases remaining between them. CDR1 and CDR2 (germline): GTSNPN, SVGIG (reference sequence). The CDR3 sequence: CAWRRRGSTDTQYF. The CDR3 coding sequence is TGTGCCTGGAGACGCAGGGGTAGCACAGATACGCAGTATTTT. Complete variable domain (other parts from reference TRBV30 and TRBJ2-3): SQTIHQWPATLVQPVGSPLSLECTVEGTSNPNLYWYRQAAGRGLQLLFYSVGIGQISSEVPQNLSASRPQDRQFILSSKKLLLSDSGFYLCAWRRRGSTDTQYFGPGTRLTVL.

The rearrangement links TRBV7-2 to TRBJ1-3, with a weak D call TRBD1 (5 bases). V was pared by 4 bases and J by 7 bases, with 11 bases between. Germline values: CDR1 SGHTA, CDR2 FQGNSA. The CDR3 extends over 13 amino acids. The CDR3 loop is CASSYGGRNTIYF. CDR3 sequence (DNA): TGTGCCAGCAGCTATGGGGGGAGGAACACCATATATTTT. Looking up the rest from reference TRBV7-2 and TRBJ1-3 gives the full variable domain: GAGVSQSPSNKVTEKGKDVELRCDPISGHTALYWYRQSLGQGLEFLIYFQGNSAPDKSGLPSDRFSAERTGGSVSTLTIQRTQQEDSAVYLCASSYGGRNTIYFGEGSWLTVV.

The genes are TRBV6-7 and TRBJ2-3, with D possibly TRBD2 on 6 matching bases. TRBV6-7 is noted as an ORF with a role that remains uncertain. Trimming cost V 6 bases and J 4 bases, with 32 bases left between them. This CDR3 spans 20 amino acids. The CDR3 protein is CASSPKQTRRALLPSDTQYF. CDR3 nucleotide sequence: TGTGCCAGCAGCCCTAAACAAACCCGGAGGGCACTCCTTCCATCAGATACGCAGTATTTT.

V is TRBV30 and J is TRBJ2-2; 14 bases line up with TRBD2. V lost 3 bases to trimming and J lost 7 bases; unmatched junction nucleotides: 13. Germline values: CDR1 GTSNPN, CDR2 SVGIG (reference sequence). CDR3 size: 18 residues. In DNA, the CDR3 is TGTGCCTGGAGGACGATGGGACTAGCGGGAGTTCAGGGCGGGGAGCTGTTTTTT. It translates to CAWRTMGLAGVQGGELFF. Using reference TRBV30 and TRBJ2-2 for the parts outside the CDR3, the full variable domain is SQTIHQWPATLVQPVGSPLSLECTVEGTSNPNLYWYRQAAGRGLQLLFYSVGIGQISSEVPQNLSASRPQDRQFILSSKKLLLSDSGFYLCAWRTMGLAGVQGGELFFGEGSRLTVL.

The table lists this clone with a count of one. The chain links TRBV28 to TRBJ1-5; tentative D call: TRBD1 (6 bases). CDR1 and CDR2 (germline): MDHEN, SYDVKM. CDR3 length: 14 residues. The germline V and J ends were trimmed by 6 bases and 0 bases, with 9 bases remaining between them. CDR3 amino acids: CASSQGFSNQPQHF. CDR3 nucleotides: TGTGCCAGCAGCCAGGGGTTTAGCAATCAGCCCCAGCATTTT.

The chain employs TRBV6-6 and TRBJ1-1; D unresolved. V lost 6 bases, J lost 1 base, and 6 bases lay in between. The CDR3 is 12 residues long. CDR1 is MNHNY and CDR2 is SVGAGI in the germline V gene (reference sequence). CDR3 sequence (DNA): TGTGCCAGCAGCCGGGGGAACACTGAAGCTTTCTTT. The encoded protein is CASSRGNTEAFF.

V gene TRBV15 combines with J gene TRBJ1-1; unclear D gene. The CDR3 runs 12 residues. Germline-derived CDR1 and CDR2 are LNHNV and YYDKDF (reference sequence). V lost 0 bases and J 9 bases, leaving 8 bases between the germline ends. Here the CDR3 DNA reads TGTGCCACCAGCAGAGATCGAGCAAAAGCTTTCTTT. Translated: CATSRDRAKAFF. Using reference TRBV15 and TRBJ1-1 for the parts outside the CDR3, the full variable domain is DAMVIQNPRYQVTQFGKPVTLSCSQTLNHNVMYWYQQKSSQAPKLLFHYYDKDFNNEADTPDNFQSRRPNTSFCFLDIRSPGLGDTAMYLCATSRDRAKAFFGQGTRLTVV.

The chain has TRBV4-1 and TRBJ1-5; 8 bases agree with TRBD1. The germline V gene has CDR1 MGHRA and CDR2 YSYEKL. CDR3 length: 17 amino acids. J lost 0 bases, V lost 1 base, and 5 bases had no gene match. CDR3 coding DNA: TGCGCCAGCAGCCAAGGCCCTCAGGGGGCTAGCAATCAGCCCCAGCATTTT. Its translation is CASSQGPQGASNQPQHF.

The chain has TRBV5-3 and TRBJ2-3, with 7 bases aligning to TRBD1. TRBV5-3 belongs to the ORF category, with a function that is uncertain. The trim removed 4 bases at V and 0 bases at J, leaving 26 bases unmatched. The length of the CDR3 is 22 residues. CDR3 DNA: TGTGCCAGAAGCGGGGACAGATACCGAAGGATTATTGTAGGCACTAGCACAGATACGCAGTATTTT. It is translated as CARSGDRYRRIIVGTSTDTQYF.

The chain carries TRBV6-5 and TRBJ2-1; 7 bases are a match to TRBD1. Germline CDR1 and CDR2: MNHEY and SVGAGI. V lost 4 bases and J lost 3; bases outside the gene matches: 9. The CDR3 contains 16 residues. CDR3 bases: TGTGCCAGCAGTTTAGATAGGGGGCGCCTCTACAATGAGCAGTTCTTC. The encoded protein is CASSLDRGRLYNEQFF.

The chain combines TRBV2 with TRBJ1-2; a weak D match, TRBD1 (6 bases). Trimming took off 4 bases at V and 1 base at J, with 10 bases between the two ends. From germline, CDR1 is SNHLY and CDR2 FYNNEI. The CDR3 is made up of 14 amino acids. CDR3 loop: CASSAGRGNYGYTF. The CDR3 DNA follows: TGTGCCAGCAGTGCGGGCAGGGGTAACTATGGCTACACCTTC.

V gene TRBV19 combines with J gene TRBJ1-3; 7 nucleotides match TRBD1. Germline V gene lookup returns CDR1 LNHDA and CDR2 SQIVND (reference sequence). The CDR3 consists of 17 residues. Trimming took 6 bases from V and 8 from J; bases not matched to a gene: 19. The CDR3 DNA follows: TGTGCCAGTAGACCGGGACGAGACAGGGTTGGAGGGGACACCATATATTTT. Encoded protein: CASRPGRDRVGGDTIYF.

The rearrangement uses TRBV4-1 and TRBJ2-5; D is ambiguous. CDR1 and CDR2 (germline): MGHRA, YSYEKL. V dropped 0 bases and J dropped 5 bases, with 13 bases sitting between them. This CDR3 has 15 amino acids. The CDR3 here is CASSQDPGFFETQYF. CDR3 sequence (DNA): TGCGCCAGCAGCCAAGATCCCGGGTTCTTTGAGACCCAGTACTTC.